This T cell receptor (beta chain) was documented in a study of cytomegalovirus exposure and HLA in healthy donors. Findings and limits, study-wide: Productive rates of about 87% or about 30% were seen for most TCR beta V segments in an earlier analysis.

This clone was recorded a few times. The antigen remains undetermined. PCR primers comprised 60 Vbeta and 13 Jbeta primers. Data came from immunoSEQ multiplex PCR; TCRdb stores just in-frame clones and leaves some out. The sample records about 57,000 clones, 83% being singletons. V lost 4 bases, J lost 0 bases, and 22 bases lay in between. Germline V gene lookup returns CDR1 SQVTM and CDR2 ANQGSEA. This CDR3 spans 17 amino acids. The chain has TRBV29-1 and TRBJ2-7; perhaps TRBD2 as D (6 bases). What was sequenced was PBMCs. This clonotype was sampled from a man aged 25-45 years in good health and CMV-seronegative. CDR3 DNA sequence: TGCAGCGTTGGAGGCGTGATTTACGGAGGGAGCTCCTACGAGCAGTACTTC. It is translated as CSVGGVIYGGSSYEQYF.